A single sample is the source of the 25 T cell receptor beta chains below, sequenced in a study of cytomegalovirus exposure and HLA in healthy donors. This PCR relied on a set of 60 Vbeta primers and 13 Jbeta primers. Using immunoSEQ multiplex PCR, the repertoire was profiled, and TCRdb retains in-frame clones only, with some absent. The sample carries 90,000 to 120,000 clones, approximately 80% recorded once. Sequenced input: PBMCs. The receptor source for this set is a woman in her late teens or twenties in good health and CMV-seronegative.

This rearrangement joins TRBV4-1 to TRBJ1-5; the match to TRBD1 covers 10 bases. The V gene's germline CDR1 is MGHRA and CDR2 YSYEKL. The CDR3 runs to 15 residues. V lost 3 bases and J lost 5; bases outside the gene matches: 4. The CDR3 is CASSQTTGGYQPQHF. CDR3 nucleotide sequence: TGCGCCAGCAGCCAGACGACAGGGGGCTATCAGCCCCAGCATTTT.

This clone is a singleton in its sample. The rearrangement uses TRBV6-6 and TRBJ1-2; D ambiguous. Germline V gene data show CDR1 as MNHNY and CDR2 as SVGAGI (reference sequence). Trimming pared 6 bases from V and 4 bases from J, leaving 9 bases between. The length of the CDR3 is 12 residues. In nucleotides, the CDR3 is TGTGCCAGCAGCCTTCGGTCCTATGGCTACACCTTC. The encoded protein is CASSLRSYGYTF.

The genes are TRBV4-2 and TRBJ2-5; TRBD2 agrees at 9 bases. The junction had 10 bases not matched to a gene; V was cut back by 0 bases and J by 5 bases. The CDR3 is made up of 17 amino acids. Germline CDR1 reads LGHNA; CDR2 reads YNFKEQ. For the CDR3, the DNA is TGTGCCAGCAGCCAAGATCCCGGCGGGAGGGTATCGGAGACCCAGTACTTC. Translation gives CASSQDPGGRVSETQYF.

The chain joins TRBV10-3 to TRBJ1-2; no clear D. The ends were cut back, 3 bases at V and 3 bases at J, with 14 bases in the middle. CDR3 length equals 15 residues. The germline gives CDR1 ENHRY, CDR2 SYGVKD. The DNA of the CDR3 is TGTGCCATCAGTGATCGGGGTCCTAGTGACTATGGCTACACCTTC. This encodes CAISDRGPSDYGYTF.

Comment on this clone: Likely a read error: the CDR3 ends without its conserved phenylalanine or tryptophan. The DNA is omitted, as the CDR3 cannot be located on it reliably, and the CDR3 follows TCRdb's listing. This chain joins TRBV5-5 and TRBJ1-2; the D call in the table, TRBD1, was not verified against the DNA. Germline CDR1 SGHKS, CDR2 YYEKEE (reference sequence). The CDR3 totals 10 residues, both ends included. The CDR3 sequence: CASSSPGPTG.

This clone turned up a few times. This chain joins TRBV6-6 and TRBJ2-7; 8 bases map to TRBD2. CDR3 length equals 15 residues. The V segment lost 7 bases and the J segment 1 base; nucleotides outside the gene matches: 9. Germline values: CDR1 MNHNY, CDR2 SVGAGI (reference sequence). The CDR3 loop reads CASTVSGGGSYEQYF. CDR3 nucleotides: TGTGCCAGCACCGTCAGCGGGGGTGGGTCCTACGAGCAGTACTTC.

The J gene is TRBJ1-5, the V gene TRBV7-9; 10 nucleotides match TRBD1. V shed 1 base, J shed 6 bases, and the junction held 9 bases outside the gene matches. Germline V gene lookup returns CDR1 SEHNR and CDR2 FQNEAQ (reference sequence). The CDR3 consists of 17 residues. For the CDR3, the DNA is TGTGCCAGCAGCTTAGAAATTACTCGGGACAGGGGTCAGCCCCAGCATTTT. It yields the protein CASSLEITRDRGQPQHF.

The CDR3 region is CASSYFPQRGTYTQYF. The CDR3 nucleotides are TGTGCCAGCAGTTACTTTCCCCAGCGGGGGACCTATACGCAGTATTTT. The chain joins TRBV6-5 to TRBJ2-3; 8 bases are shared with TRBD2. Trimming at V came to 1 base and at J to 7 bases, leaving 10 bases not matched to a gene. Germline loops: CDR1 MNHEY, CDR2 SVGAGI. CDR3 size: 16 residues.

This clone has only one observation. The junction and the germline gene differ at one end; a read error may be behind it. This chain links TRBV7-9 with TRBJ2-7, with 7 bases that match TRBD1. The CDR3 has 17 amino acids. In germline, CDR1 is SEHNR, CDR2 FQNEAQ (reference sequence). The CDR3 region has the DNA TGTTCCAGCAGCCCTAGGAACCGGGACAGATTCTCCTACGAGCAGTACTTC. It encodes CSSSPRNRDRFSYEQYF.

The chain recombines TRBV7-9 with TRBJ1-3; possibly TRBD1 for D (5 bases). CDR3 size: 14 residues. V was shortened by 5 bases and J by 0 bases, with 8 bases between the two germline ends. In germline, CDR1 is SEHNR, CDR2 FQNEAQ (reference sequence). CDR3 sequence: CASSRGNSGNTIYF. Written as DNA, the CDR3 is TGTGCCAGCAGCCGGGGGAACTCTGGAAACACCATATATTTT.

This clone was counted a single time. This chain connects TRBV2 to TRBJ2-7; TRBD1 agrees at 7 bases. Germline values: CDR1 SNHLY, CDR2 FYNNEI. This CDR3 region has 15 residues. J lost 2 bases, V lost 5 bases, and 9 bases had no gene match. The chain's CDR3 is CASSLNRGDAYEQYF. The CDR3 DNA reads TGTGCCAGCAGTTTAAACAGGGGCGACGCCTACGAGCAGTACTTC.

The count of this clone is one. The chain is built from TRBV7-2 and TRBJ2-7, with 7 bases matching TRBD1. The J segment lost 5 bases and the V segment lost 5 bases, leaving 9 bases of the junction unmatched. Germline V gene lookup returns CDR1 SGHTA and CDR2 FQGNSA. The CDR3 length is 14 residues. CDR3 region: CASSHTTTGNEQYF. The CDR3 coding sequence is TGTGCCAGCAGCCACACTACGACAGGGAACGAGCAGTACTTC.

The chain joins TRBV27 to TRBJ1-1; a weak D match, TRBD1 (6 bases). From germline, CDR1 is MNHEY and CDR2 SMNVEV (reference sequence). The ends were cut back, 3 bases at V and 0 bases at J, with 14 bases in the middle. This CDR3 comprises 16 residues. The DNA of the CDR3 is TGTGCCAGCAGTTTGGGCGGGGGACATATGAACACTGAAGCTTTCTTT. It encodes CASSLGGGHMNTEAFF.

The rearrangement joins TRBV4-3 to TRBJ1-4; TRBD1 might be the D (6 bases). The germline V and J ends were trimmed by 4 bases and 5 bases, with 14 bases remaining between them. This CDR3 contains 15 residues. The V gene's germline CDR1 is LGHNA and CDR2 YSLEER. CDR3 sequence (DNA): TGCGCCAGCAGCCCACGGGGAGGGGGAAATGAAAAACTGTTTTTT. It encodes CASSPRGGGNEKLFF.

The chain joins TRBV4-3 to TRBJ2-7; the D gene is possibly TRBD1 (6 bases). Germline CDR1 is LGHNA and CDR2 is YSLEER. Trimming left V 1 base short and J 3 bases short, with 13 bases between. CDR3 length: 15 amino acids. The CDR3 here is CASSQGTTGNYEQYF. DNA for the CDR3: TGCGCCAGCAGCCAAGGGACGACAGGTAACTACGAGCAGTACTTC.

This clone occurred once. The chain recombines TRBV7-9 with TRBJ2-1; 11 nucleotides line up with TRBD2. CDR3 length: 15 amino acids. With V trimmed by 3 bases and J by 8 bases, 6 bases remained unmatched. Per germline, CDR1 SEHNR and CDR2 FQNEAQ (reference sequence). CDR3 amino acids: CASSFSSGGWDEQFF. The CDR3 nucleotides are TGTGCCAGCAGCTTCTCTAGCGGGGGGTGGGATGAGCAGTTCTTC. Combining the CDR3 with reference TRBV7-9 and TRBJ2-1 gives the whole variable domain DTGVSQNPRHKITKRGQNVTFRCDPISEHNRLYWYRQTLGQGPEFLTYFQNEAQLEKSRLLSDRFSAERPKGSFSTLEIQRTEQGDSAMYLCASSFSSGGWDEQFFGPGTRLTVL.

The count of this clone is one. The chain employs TRBV7-3 and TRBJ2-1; 7 bases map to TRBD2. V lost 0 bases to trimming and J lost 4 bases; unmatched junction nucleotides: 3. Germline CDR1 reads SGHTA; CDR2 reads FQGTGA. The CDR3 length is 15 residues. CDR3 amino acids: CASSLTGSGYNEQFF. In DNA, the CDR3 is TGTGCCAGCAGCTTAACGGGTAGCGGGTACAATGAGCAGTTCTTC. Variable domain in full (rest from reference TRBV7-3 and TRBJ2-1): GAGVSQTPSNKVTEKGKYVELRCDPISGHTALYWYRQSLGQGPEFLIYFQGTGAADDSGLPNDRFFAVRPEGSVSTLKIQRTERGDSAVYLCASSLTGSGYNEQFFGPGTRLTVL.

This rearrangement joins TRBV6-1 to TRBJ1-5, with 10 nucleotides matching TRBD1. V shed 6 bases and J 4 bases; nucleotides not matched to a gene: 6. The CDR3 has 15 residues. CDR1 and CDR2 from the germline V gene are MNHNS and SASEGT. CDR3 bases: TGTGCCAGCAGCCCCGGGACAGGGGAAAATCAGCCCCAGCATTTT. This codes for CASSPGTGENQPQHF.

The chain carries TRBV6-6 and TRBJ2-5; 8 bases agree with TRBD2. The tail of the sequence fits TRBJ2-7 better, so the J call may be wrong. Germline V gene data show CDR1 as MNHNY and CDR2 as SVGAGI (reference sequence). CDR3 length equals 14 residues. The CDR3 here is CASTYRLAGLEQYF. The CDR3 DNA is TGTGCCAGCACATATCGGCTAGCGGGCCTCGAGCAGTACTTC.

The V gene is TRBV11-2, the J gene TRBJ1-5; TRBD1 agrees at 9 bases. Germline loops: CDR1 SGHAT, CDR2 FQNNGV. Trimming took 1 base from V and 0 from J; bases not matched to a gene: 4. CDR3 length: 17 amino acids. CDR3 DNA: TGTGCCAGCAGCTTAGGGGACAGGGAACTTAGCAATCAGCCCCAGCATTTT. Its translation is CASSLGDRELSNQPQHF.

The chain is built from TRBV27 and TRBJ2-7; 13 nucleotides match TRBD2. With 5 bases clipped from V and 7 bases from J, the junction kept 8 bases outside the gene matches. The CDR3 consists of 15 residues. Germline V lookup: CDR1 MNHEY, CDR2 SMNVEV (reference sequence). The chain's CDR3 is CASSLGTSGAWEQYF. DNA of the CDR3: TGTGCCAGCAGTCTGGGGACTAGCGGGGCCTGGGAGCAGTACTTC.

This chain joins TRBV28 and TRBJ2-1, with 11 bases matching TRBD2. Germline values: CDR1 MDHEN, CDR2 SYDVKM. The CDR3 contains 17 residues. The J segment lost 10 bases and the V segment lost 4 bases, leaving 15 bases of the junction unmatched. The CDR3 DNA follows: TGTGCCAGCAGTTCGGGGGTAGCGGGAGGGCCTTTGAAAGAGCAGTTCTTC. As protein: CASSSGVAGGPLKEQFF.

The table lists this clone with a count of one. The chain combines TRBV27 with TRBJ2-7; 7 positions agree with TRBD2. The CDR3 is made up of 11 amino acids. Germline V CDR1 and CDR2: MNHEY, SMNVEV (reference sequence). The trim removed 8 bases at V and 4 bases at J, leaving 2 bases unmatched. The CDR3 loop reads CASGRGYEQYF. In nucleotides, the CDR3 is TGTGCCAGCGGGAGGGGTTACGAGCAGTACTTC.

The V and J genes are TRBV10-1 and TRBJ1-2, with a tentative D call TRBD1 (6 bases). The V end was cut by 11 bases, the J end by 2 bases, with 15 bases between. From germline, CDR1 is WNHNN and CDR2 SYGVQD (reference sequence). The CDR3 length is 13 residues. The CDR3 here is CAVQGSFNYGYTF. DNA of the CDR3: TGCGCCGTACAGGGATCGTTCAACTATGGCTACACCTTC.

This rearrangement joins TRBV28 to TRBJ2-3; 11 bases agree with TRBD2. Per germline, CDR1 MDHEN and CDR2 SYDVKM. Trimming cost V 6 bases and J 6 bases; bases outside gene matches: 8. The CDR3 spans 15 residues. Here the CDR3 reads CASSPTSGGRDTQYF. CDR3 DNA sequence: TGTGCCAGCAGCCCTACTAGCGGGGGTCGGGATACGCAGTATTTT.